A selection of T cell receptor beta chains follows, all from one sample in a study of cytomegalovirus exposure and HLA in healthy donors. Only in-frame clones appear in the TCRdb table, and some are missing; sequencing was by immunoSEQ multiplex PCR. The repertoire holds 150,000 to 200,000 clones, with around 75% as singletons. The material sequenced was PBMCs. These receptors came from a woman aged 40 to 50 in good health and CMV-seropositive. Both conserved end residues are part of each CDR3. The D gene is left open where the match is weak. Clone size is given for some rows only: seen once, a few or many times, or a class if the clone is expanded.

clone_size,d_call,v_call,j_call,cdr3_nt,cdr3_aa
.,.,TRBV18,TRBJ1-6,TGTGCCAGCTCACCATCGTGGAGGGTGGAGTCCTATAATTCACCCCTCCACTTT,CASSPSWRVESYNSPLHF
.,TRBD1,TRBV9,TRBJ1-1,TGTGCCAGCAGCGTATCCATAGAAACAGGGGTTGACACTGAAGCTTTCTTT,CASSVSIETGVDTEAFF
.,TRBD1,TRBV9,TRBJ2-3,TGTGCCAGCAGCGTAAGCCCAGGGACAGGGGCTAGCACAGATACGCAGTATTTT,CASSVSPGTGASTDTQYF
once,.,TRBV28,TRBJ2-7,TGTGCCAGCCCCAGACCCGGCGGCGAGCAGTACTTC,CASPRPGGEQYF
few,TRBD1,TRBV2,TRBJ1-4,TGTGCCAGCAGTGCAGTAGGACAGGGTGCCGAAAAACTGTTTTTT,CASSAVGQGAEKLFF
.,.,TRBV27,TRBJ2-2,TGTGCCAGCAGTTTATTGCGGGTTATAACGGACACCGGGGAGCTGTTTTTT,CASSLLRVITDTGELFF
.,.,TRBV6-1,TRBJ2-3,TGTGCCAGCAGGCAAATAGCGGACCCTACAGATACGCAGTATTTT,CASRQIADPTDTQYF
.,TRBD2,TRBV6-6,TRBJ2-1,TGTGCCAGCAGTTACCCCCAGCGGGAAAAATCCAATGAGCAGTTCTTC,CASSYPQREKSNEQFF
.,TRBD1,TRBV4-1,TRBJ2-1,TGCGCCAGCAGCCGGCGAGGGACAGGGGGGACAAGTGAGCAGTTCTTC,CASSRRGTGGTSEQFF
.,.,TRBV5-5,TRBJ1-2,TGTGCCAGCATCCCGGGGGGTCAGGGAGTCTATGGCTACACCTTC,CASIPGGQGVYGYTF
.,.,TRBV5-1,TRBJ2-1,TGCGCCAGCAGCTTGGGTAACAATGAGCAGTTCTTC,CASSLGNNEQFF
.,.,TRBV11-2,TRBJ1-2,TGTGCCAGCAGCTCCCGGGACAAGGGCGGCTACACCTTC,CASSSRDKGGYTF
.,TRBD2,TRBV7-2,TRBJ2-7,TGTGCCAGCAGCTTGGGGACTAGCGGGACCTACGAGCAGTACTTC,CASSLGTSGTYEQYF
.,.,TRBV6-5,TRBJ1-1,TGTGCCAGCAGTTACGGCAGGATTGAAGCTTTCTTT,CASSYGRIEAFF
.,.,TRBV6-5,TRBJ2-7,TGTGCCAGCAGGCCCGACATCGGGGTCGGGTACGAGCAGTACTTC,CASRPDIGVGYEQYF
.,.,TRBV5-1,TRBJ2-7,TGCGCCAGCAGCTTGGATCCAGGGGCCCGTGGAACTACCGAGCAGTACTTC,CASSLDPGARGTTEQYF
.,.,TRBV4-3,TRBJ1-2,TGCGCCAGCAGCCAAGAACCTCTCCGGGTGGAGAACTATGGCTACACCTTC,CASSQEPLRVENYGYTF
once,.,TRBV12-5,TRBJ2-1,TGTGCTAGTGCCGTTAGTTCGTACAATGAGCAGTTCTTC,CASAVSSYNEQFF
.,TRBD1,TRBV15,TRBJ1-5,TGTGCCACCAGCATTGGGTCGACAGGGTTGGGTCAGCCCCAGCATTTT,CATSIGSTGLGQPQHF
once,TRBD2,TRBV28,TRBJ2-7,TGTGCCAGCATCGGCGGGAGGGTTCTGAGAGAGCAGTACTTC,CASIGGRVLREQYF
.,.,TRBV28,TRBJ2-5,TGTGCCAGCAGTCCCCCTCGTCTAGGGGATATGAAAGAGACCCAGTACTTC,CASSPPRLGDMKETQYF
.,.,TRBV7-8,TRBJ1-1,TGTGCCAGCAGATTTCAGGACACTGAAGCTTTCTTT,CASRFQDTEAFF
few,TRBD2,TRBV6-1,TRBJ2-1,TGTGCCAGCAGTGAAACTAGCGGGAGCTACAATGAGCAGTTCTTC,CASSETSGSYNEQFF
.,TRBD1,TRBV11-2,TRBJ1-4,TGTGCCAGCAGCCCACAGGGGGCTAATGAAAAACTGTTTTTT,CASSPQGANEKLFF
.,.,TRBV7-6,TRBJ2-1,TGTGCCAGCAGCTTAGTAACGGGAGCCGGGAATGAGCAGTTCTTC,CASSLVTGAGNEQFF